Sequencing of this T cell receptor beta chain was carried out in a study of CD8+ T cells in alopecia areata. The sample's treatment: oral pan-JAK inhibitor, 5-10 mg twice daily. cDNA serving as the sequencing template came from extracted, reverse transcribed RNA. The data were produced by immunoSEQ multiplex PCR, yet TCRdb's version contains in-frame clones alone and is incomplete. This table has fewer than 110,000 clones, about 61% appearing once. This TCR was recovered from a human donor with alopecia areata. Sample: CD8+ T cells sorted from blood, taken at approximately week 60, from a patient treated with tofacitinib.

CDR3 sequence reads: CSVDRGGDEQYF. Here the CDR3 DNA reads TGCAGCGTTGACAGGGGTGGGGACGAGCAGTACTTC. The chain combines TRBV29-1 with TRBJ2-7; tentatively, D is TRBD1 (6 bases). Germline V gene lookup returns CDR1 SQVTM and CDR2 ANQGSEA. Trimming cost V 3 bases and J 5 bases, with 11 bases left between them. This CDR3 has 12 amino acids.